The entry below gives a single T cell receptor (beta chain) sequence along with its context. This specimen comes from a study of blood T cell repertoires in COVID-19. On the study more broadly: The United States, Italy and Spain were the sources of the acute and convalescent COVID-19 samples.

Per germline, CDR1 GTSNPN and CDR2 SVGIG (reference sequence). The CDR3 loop spans 13 amino acids. The ends lost 8 bases at V and 4 bases at J; junction bases unmatched: 8. Original data processing: Amplified reference gene primers provided the basis for estimating nucleated cell counts. Clones were sequenced by immunoSEQ multiplex PCR, and TCRdb holds only the in-frame ones, with some missing. That table furnishes V, J and clone size, whereas the DNA furnished D and trimming. The sample holds tens of thousands of clones, about 91% seen once. The chain links TRBV30 to TRBJ1-2; 9 bases match TRBD1. Sequencing was done on a sample of peripheral blood. The receptor was derived from a woman older than 75 with acute or convalescent COVID-19. The CDR3 nucleotides read TGTGCCGGCCGGGACAGGGTATCCTATGGCTACACCTTC. Protein: CAGRDRVSYGYTF. Looking up the rest from reference TRBV30 and TRBJ1-2 gives the full variable domain: SQTIHQWPATLVQPVGSPLSLECTVEGTSNPNLYWYRQAAGRGLQLLFYSVGIGQISSEVPQNLSASRPQDRQFILSSKKLLLSDSGFYLCAGRDRVSYGYTFGSGTRLTVV.